The TCR beta chain described here comes from a study of graft-versus-host responses after intestinal transplantation. Looking at the study overall: Each recipient received a multivisceral, liver-intestinal, or isolated intestinal graft. Each patient got anti-thymocyte globulin induction, then tacrolimus and steroids for around three years. Findings and caveats of the study: Detected in recipient marrow were GvH clones, some of which were first observed in ileum or blood. The presence of high graft-versus-host to host-versus-graft clonal ratios in allografts characterized patients with graft-donor T cell macrochimerism.

With regard to this clone: Its antigen is unknown.

Generated by immunoSEQ multiplex PCR, the TCRdb table keeps only in-frame clones and is missing some. The sample consists of over 75,000 clones, around 89% of them appearing once. The sequencing here drew on unstimulated CD4+ T cells sorted from spleen or lymph node cells, taken before transplant. The source of this sequence is a human donor who was the organ donor for an intestinal transplant.

The CDR3 reads CASSRKLGATTEAFF. CDR3 DNA sequence: TGTGCCAGCAGCCGTAAGCTGGGCGCGACCACTGAAGCTTTCTTT. The rearrangement uses TRBV7-2 and TRBJ1-1; unclear D gene. Per the germline V gene, CDR1 is SGHTA and CDR2 is FQGNSA. Trimming cost V 5 bases and J 4 bases, with 17 bases left between them. CDR3 size: 15 residues.